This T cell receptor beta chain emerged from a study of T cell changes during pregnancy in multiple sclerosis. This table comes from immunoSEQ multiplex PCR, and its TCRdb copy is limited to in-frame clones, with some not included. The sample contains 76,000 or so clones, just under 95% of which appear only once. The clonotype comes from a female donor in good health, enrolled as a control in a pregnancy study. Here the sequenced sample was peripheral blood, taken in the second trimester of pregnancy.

The CDR3 loop is CASSQVLAGGSYNEQFF. For the CDR3, the DNA is TGCGCCAGCAGCCAAGTACTAGCGGGGGGTTCCTACAATGAGCAGTTCTTC. This chain uses TRBV4-1 with TRBJ2-1; 12 bases agree with TRBD2. From germline, CDR1 is MGHRA and CDR2 YSYEKL. This CDR3 is 17 amino acids long. After removal of 1 base from V and 1 base from J, the junction contained 2 bases not matched to a gene.